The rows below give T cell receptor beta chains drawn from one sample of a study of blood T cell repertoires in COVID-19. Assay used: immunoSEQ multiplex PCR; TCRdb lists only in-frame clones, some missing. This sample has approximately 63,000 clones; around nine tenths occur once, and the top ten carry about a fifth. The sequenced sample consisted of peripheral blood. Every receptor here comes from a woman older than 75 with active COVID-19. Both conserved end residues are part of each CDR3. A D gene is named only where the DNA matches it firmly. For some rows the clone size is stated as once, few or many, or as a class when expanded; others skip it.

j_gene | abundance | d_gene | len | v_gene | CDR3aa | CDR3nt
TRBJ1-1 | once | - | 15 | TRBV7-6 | CASSLVGAPNTEAFF | TGTGCCAGCAGCTTAGTGGGGGCGCCGAACACTGAAGCTTTCTTT
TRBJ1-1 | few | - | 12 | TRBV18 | CASSGTYAEAFF | TGTGCCAGCTCAGGGACATACGCTGAAGCTTTCTTT
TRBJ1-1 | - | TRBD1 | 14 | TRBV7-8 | CASSSGQGNTEAFF | TGTGCCAGCAGCTCGGGACAGGGGAACACTGAAGCTTTCTTT
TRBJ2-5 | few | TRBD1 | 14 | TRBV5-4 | CASSFNRGSETQYF | TGTGCCAGCAGCTTCAACAGGGGGAGTGAGACCCAGTACTTC
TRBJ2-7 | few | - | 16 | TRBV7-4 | CASSLGSGRHSYEQYF | TGTGCCAGCAGCTTAGGATCAGGGCGGCACTCCTACGAGCAGTACTTC
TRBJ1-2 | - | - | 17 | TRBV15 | CATRLEGGGPKDYGYTF | TGTGCCACCAGACTCGAGGGGGGGGGCCCTAAGGATTATGGCTACACCTTC
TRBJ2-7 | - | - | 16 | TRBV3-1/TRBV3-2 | CASSQDGRVLTYEQYF | TGTGCCAGCAGCCAAGATGGGCGGGTCCTGACCTACGAGCAGTACTTC
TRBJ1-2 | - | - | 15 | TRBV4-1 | CASSQGGPGLYGYTF | TGCGCCAGCAGCCAGGGGGGACCCGGGTTATATGGCTACACCTTC
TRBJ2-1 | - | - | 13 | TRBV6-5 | CASSYVERGEQFF | TGTGCCAGCAGTTACGTCGAACGAGGCGAGCAGTTCTTC
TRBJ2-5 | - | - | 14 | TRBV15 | CATSRGGTYETQYF | TGTGCCACCAGCAGGGGGGGGACATACGAGACCCAGTACTTC
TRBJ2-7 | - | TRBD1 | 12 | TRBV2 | CASSGDRTEQYF | TGTGCCAGCAGTGGGGACAGGACCGAGCAGTACTTC
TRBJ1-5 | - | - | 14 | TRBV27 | CASSLNRAGQPQHF | TGTGCCAGCAGTTTAAACAGGGCCGGTCAGCCCCAGCATTTT
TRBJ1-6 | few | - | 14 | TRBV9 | CASSPGGESSPLHF | TGTGCCAGCAGTCCCGGAGGGGAGAGTTCACCCCTCCACTTT
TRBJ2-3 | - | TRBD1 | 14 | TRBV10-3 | CAIRGDRVTDTQYF | TGTGCCATCAGGGGGGACAGGGTAACAGATACGCAGTATTTT